Reported below is one T cell receptor beta chain. Which antigen it targets is not known. Base-call qualities are not available, and no considerably larger clone is one nucleotide away. V trim: 0 bases; J trim: 0 bases; unmatched bases: 8. From its cysteine to its phenylalanine, the CDR3 spans 18 amino acids. Only the CDR3 DNA is retained, 54 bases long and in frame from the first base. From the germline V gene (reference sequence), CDR1 is LGHDT and CDR2 is YNNKEL. This sample was taken from a study of blood T cell repertoires in COVID-19 (dated by TCRdb to 2019 to 2021). For the study in its entirety: The collaborator samples originated in the United States, Italy and Spain and spanned the acute and convalescent phases of COVID-19. The prospective study material was composed of cDNA or gDNA derived from T cells, B-cell-depleted T cells, or PBMCs. Subjects who had been exposed to COVID-19, were actively infected with it, or had recovered from it provided the deeply sampled blood TCRbeta repertoires that made up the dataset. The repertoires were released in a freely available public database intended as a resource for research on the immune response to SARS-CoV-2. The samples were drawn from two sources: the first 160 participants of the ongoing ImmuneRACE study, and fewer than 1,500 subjects contributed by 6 global collaborators. Nearly every sample came with metadata listing a de-identified subject ID, COVID-19 status, age in years and sex. Where available, HLA class I and class II types were obtained from metadata supplied by the sample provider rather than from assay-based typing. Beyond this particular receptor, the publication reports: The quantity of clinical and demographic metadata differed by source and by participant and was supplied without curation.

In the prospective study, participants were about 18 to 95 years old, resided in 24 geographic areas of the United States, and were enrolled through a virtual design. In the prospective study, cohorts were assigned on the basis of participant-reported clinical history obtained from a screening survey and a study questionnaire. Recovered participants in ImmuneRACE Cohort 3 were defined by two consecutive negative NP/OP PCR tests, clearance by a healthcare professional, or resolution of symptoms. In the prospective study, mobile phlebotomists collected whole blood, serum and a nasopharyngeal or oropharyngeal swab from each participant. Prospective study participants could optionally give additional blood draws and questionnaires over an approximately 2-month period. Before DNA extraction, prospective study blood samples were shipped either frozen or at room temperature. The immunoSEQ Assay, a bias-controlled multiplex PCR, was used to amplify TCRbeta CDR3 regions from genomic DNA. In the authors' own workflow: The number of nucleated cells in each sample was estimated from the amplification of reference gene primers within the assay. Sequence reads were collapsed and filtered to measure the absolute abundance of every unique TCRbeta CDR3 rearrangement. For each sample, productive Simpson clonality was calculated by taking the square root of Simpson's diversity index across productive rearrangements. TCRdb took this table from immuneACCESS and kept in-frame rearrangements with V and J called. Such tables lack part of the clones; where checked against another copy, unresolved V genes explain under half of the gap, and the rest is unexplained. The DNA was the basis for D and trimming; V, J and clone size are from that table. The sample data list around 500,000 clones, and roughly 90% of these were observed just once. Of the sample, around 1.9% is held by the ten largest clones.

Here the chain combines TRBV3-1 (or the pseudogene TRBV3-2) and TRBJ2-1; TRBD2 fits 7 bases in the junction. The TCR was taken from a woman aged 40 to 50 who had recovered from COVID-19. The specimen was PBMCs or T cells enriched from blood (not recorded which). The DNA sequence is given as TGTGCCAGCAGCCAAGAGAGCATTCGCGGGAGCTCCTACAATGAGCAGTTCTTC. It specifies CASSQESIRGSSYNEQFF.